This T cell receptor (beta chain) was found in a study of response to subunit inactivated influenza vaccine (dated by TCRdb to 2017 to 2018). At the level of the whole study: Deep quantitative profiling of the T cell receptor repertoire was used in the study to follow responses to a trivalent subunit inactivated influenza vaccine.

General conclusions and limits of the study: The authors proposed that each seasonal influenza vaccination may bring in only a limited number of new T cells.

Details on this clonotype: Its antigen remains undetermined. Base qualities are not at hand, and no much larger clone is one base apart.

This specimen's time point label, per the study, means: 45 days after influenza vaccine administration. Receptor libraries were prepared by RT-PCR. Reads for this sample came from an Illumina HiSeq 2500. TCRdb ran its own pipeline on the public reads, namely fastp trimming at Q25 and MiXCR clone calling, and kept in-frame beta chains. Entries are consolidated by CDR3 protein sequence, retaining the most common genes and DNA. For this sample the table gives about 500,000 distinct CDR3 sequences, of which approximately 12% were detected only once. The biggest ten clones account for under 15% of the sample. Germline trimming: 5 bases from V, 6 bases from J; junction bases outside gene matches: 8. The CDR3 covers 14 residues, taking in both the cysteine and the phenylalanine. Here the CDR3 DNA is all that survives: 42 bases in frame from base 1.

Material: PBMCs from blood, obtained more than 35 days after vaccination. This receptor was taken from a man aged 45-65 years who received an inactivated influenza vaccine. Donor details come from another sample of the same person, matched by shared clones. The sequence links TRBV12-3 or TRBV12-4 to TRBJ2-5, with 8 bases in between that match TRBD1. This receptor carries the CDR3 CASSLRGQGQTQYF. The nucleotide sequence reads TGTGCCAGCAGTCTCCGAGGACAGGGCCAGACCCAGTACTTC.